One sample yielded the 31 T cell receptor beta chains listed below, sequenced in a study of blood T cell repertoires in COVID-19. Sequencing used immunoSEQ multiplex PCR; TCRdb keeps in-frame clones, though not all of them. The data hold about 88,000 clones, with approximately 90% observed a single time. Source material: peripheral blood. These receptors all stem from a woman in her sixties or seventies with COVID-19, enrolled during active disease.

The chain is built from TRBV12-1 and TRBJ2-6; the table's D call TRBD1 went unverified against the DNA. TRBV12-1 has pseudogene status. The CDR3 contains 18 residues. The CDR3 protein is CASSFIDRPDSGANVLTF. CDR3 in DNA: TGTGCCAGCAGCTTTATCGACAGGCCAGACTCTGGGGCCAACGTCCTGACTTTC.

The count of this clone is one. The gene calls are TRBV27 and TRBJ1-2; D is possibly TRBD1 (5 bases). This CDR3 contains 17 residues. Germline loops: CDR1 MNHEY, CDR2 SMNVEV (reference sequence). Trimming cost V 2 bases and J 3 bases, with 19 bases left between them. CDR3 coding DNA: TGTGCCAGCAGTTTAAACGGGGCGACAGCGGGCGACTATGGCTACACCTTC. Its protein is CASSLNGATAGDYGYTF.

The V call is TRBV7-2, the J call TRBJ1-3, with 7 bases fitting TRBD1. CDR3 length equals 14 residues. Germline V lookup: CDR1 SGHTA, CDR2 FQGNSA. J lost 1 base, V lost 6 bases, and 3 bases had no gene match. CDR3 sequence (DNA): TGTGCCAGCAGACCGACAGGGTCTGGAAACACCATATATTTT. Amino acid sequence: CASRPTGSGNTIYF.

V is TRBV5-1 and J is TRBJ1-6; possibly TRBD1 for D (6 bases). V dropped 2 bases and J dropped 5 bases, with 11 bases sitting between them. CDR3 length equals 15 residues. Germline V lookup: CDR1 SGHRS, CDR2 YFSETQ. The CDR3 region is CASSFGAGDNSPLHF. The CDR3 DNA sequence: TGCGCCAGCAGCTTTGGGGCAGGGGATAATTCACCCCTCCACTTT.

The rearrangement joins TRBV11-2 to TRBJ1-3; a possible D gene is TRBD1 (5 bases). Trimming stripped 5 bases from V and 4 bases from J, with 6 bases between. Germline-derived CDR1 and CDR2 are SGHAT and FQNNGV. The CDR3 has 12 amino acids. This CDR3 is CASSPGGNTIYF. CDR3 coding DNA: TGTGCCAGCAGCCCAGGGGGAAACACCATATATTTT. The full variable domain, its missing parts supplied by reference TRBV11-2 and TRBJ1-3, is EAGVAQSPRYKIIEKRQSVAFWCNPISGHATLYWYQQILGQGPKLLIQFQNNGVVDDSQLPKDRFSAERLKGVDSTLKIQPAKLEDSAVYLCASSPGGNTIYFGEGSWLTVV.

This clone was observed a few times. This chain joins TRBV19 and TRBJ2-7; tentative D call: TRBD2 (6 bases). V was cut by 3 bases and J by 1 base, with 10 bases left in between. The germline V gene encodes CDR1 LNHDA and CDR2 SQIVND (reference sequence). The CDR3 totals 14 residues. Here the CDR3 DNA reads TGTGCCAGTAGTATCGGGGGAGTGTCCTACGAGCAGTACTTC. Its translation is CASSIGGVSYEQYF.

The CDR3 nucleotides are TGTGCCAGTACGGACAGGAGGAACACTGAAGCTTTCTTT. Protein product: CASTDRRNTEAFF. The chain employs TRBV27 and TRBJ1-1; 7 bases align to TRBD1. The V gene's germline CDR1 is MNHEY and CDR2 SMNVEV (reference sequence). V shed 9 bases and J 1 base; nucleotides not matched to a gene: 5. CDR3 size: 13 residues.

V gene TRBV5-4 combines with J gene TRBJ1-2, with 7 bases fitting TRBD1. With V trimmed by 2 bases and J by 6 bases, 7 bases remained unmatched. Germline CDR1 and CDR2: SGHNT and YYREEE (reference sequence). This CDR3 contains 14 residues. CDR3 amino acids: CASSFRDGQDGYTF. The DNA of the CDR3 is TGTGCCAGCAGCTTCCGGGACGGACAGGATGGCTACACCTTC.

The chain is built from TRBV15 and TRBJ2-3; the match to TRBD2 covers 10 bases. The junction had 1 base not matched to a gene; V was cut back by 7 bases and J by 0 bases. CDR3 length: 14 residues. Germline CDR1 is LNHNV and CDR2 is YYDKDF (reference sequence). For the CDR3, the DNA is TGTGCCACCAAAGCGGGGGGGAGCACAGATACGCAGTATTTT. Its protein product is CATKAGGSTDTQYF.

This clone has only one observation. The chain is built from TRBV6-6 and TRBJ1-2; 8 bases match TRBD1. The V gene's germline CDR1 is MNHNY and CDR2 SVGAGI (reference sequence). The length of the CDR3 is 14 residues. J was trimmed by 7 bases and V by 7 bases; bases with no gene match: 11. The CDR3, as DNA: TGTGCCAGCACCAAGGACAGGGTACGAGGTGGCTACACCTTC. Translated: CASTKDRVRGGYTF.

The chain joins TRBV6-2 or TRBV6-3 to TRBJ1-1, with 8 bases that match TRBD1. The CDR3 totals 15 residues. Germline values: CDR1 MNHEY, CDR2 SVGEGT. Unmatched junction bases numbered 10, after V lost 2 bases and J lost 8 bases. The CDR3 DNA follows: TGTGCCAGCAGTTACGATTTAGGACAGGGCTCGGAAGCTTTCTTT. Residues: CASSYDLGQGSEAFF.

The chain combines TRBV18 with TRBJ1-5, with 7 bases aligning to TRBD1. CDR1 and CDR2 (germline): KGHSH, LQKENI. The CDR3 is made up of 14 amino acids. The V segment lost 6 bases and the J segment 6 bases; nucleotides outside the gene matches: 8. The CDR3 loop is CASSSTGSRQPQHF. The DNA of the CDR3 is TGTGCCAGCTCGTCGACAGGGTCACGTCAGCCCCAGCATTTT.

The chain is built from TRBV9 and TRBJ2-5; D possibly corresponds to TRBD2 (5 bases). Germline-derived CDR1 and CDR2 are SGDLS and YYNGEE. This CDR3 is 13 amino acids long. V lost 4 bases and J 1 base, leaving 8 bases between the germline ends. The CDR3 coding sequence is TGTGCCAGCAGCCCCCGGGGCCAAGAGACCCAGTACTTC. As protein: CASSPRGQETQYF.

The genes are TRBV11-2 and TRBJ1-1; TRBD1 is a possible D gene (5 bases). The V end was cut by 0 bases, the J end by 7 bases, with 12 bases between. The CDR3 loop spans 14 amino acids. From germline, CDR1 is SGHAT and CDR2 FQNNGV. The CDR3 DNA is TGTGCCAGCAGCTTAGATCGAGCACAGGATGAAGCTTTCTTT. Its translation: CASSLDRAQDEAFF.

The CDR3 spells CASSFGGVAFF. CDR3 coding DNA: TGCGCCAGCAGCTTCGGGGGGGTAGCTTTCTTT. This chain connects TRBV5-1 to TRBJ1-1; the D gene is possibly TRBD1 (5 bases). The CDR3 sequence is 11 residues long. Germline loops: CDR1 SGHRS, CDR2 YFSETQ. Trimming shortened V by 2 bases and J by 10 bases, and 9 bases separated the two germline ends.

The rearrangement links TRBV5-4 to TRBJ2-3; 8 nucleotides line up with TRBD2. The CDR3 contains 15 residues. J lost 0 bases, V lost 4 bases, and 4 bases had no gene match. Germline V gene lookup returns CDR1 SGHNT and CDR2 YYREEE (reference sequence). The CDR3 coding sequence is TGTGCCAGCAGCCCCGGGGGGGCCAGCACAGATACGCAGTATTTT. Protein: CASSPGGASTDTQYF.

V and J are TRBV11-2 and TRBJ2-5, with D perhaps TRBD1 (5 bases). The CDR3 has 15 amino acids. Per the germline V gene, CDR1 is SGHAT and CDR2 is FQNNGV. Trimming took 0 bases from V and 0 from J, leaving 8 bases between them. The DNA for the CDR3 is TGTGCCAGCAGCTTAGAGGCCAGGGACCAAGAGACCCAGTACTTC. Protein: CASSLEARDQETQYF.

Here the CDR3 reads CASRSGGNDEKLFF. The CDR3 DNA follows: TGTGCCAGCAGGTCAGGGGGGAATGACGAAAAACTGTTTTTT. The rearrangement joins TRBV5-6 to TRBJ1-4, with 7 bases identical to TRBD1. With V trimmed by 5 bases and J by 8 bases, 9 bases remained unmatched. The CDR3 contains 14 residues. Germline lookup yields CDR1 SGHDT and CDR2 YYEEEE.

V gene TRBV19 combines with J gene TRBJ1-5, with 8 bases aligning to TRBD1. The germline V gene encodes CDR1 LNHDA and CDR2 SQIVND (reference sequence). The CDR3 length is 16 residues. Trimming removed 4 bases from V and 0 bases from J; junction bases left unmatched: 5. The CDR3 loop is CASSKGQGYSNQPQHF. Written as DNA, the CDR3 is TGTGCCAGTAGTAAAGGACAGGGATATAGCAATCAGCCCCAGCATTTT.

The V and J genes are TRBV11-3 and TRBJ2-3; 12 bases match TRBD2. J lost 4 bases, V lost 5 bases, and 4 bases had no gene match. Germline CDR1 SGHNT, CDR2 YENEEA. This CDR3 contains 15 residues. CDR3 sequence: CASSRGLAGPDTQYF. The CDR3 region has the DNA TGTGCCAGCAGCCGCGGACTAGCGGGGCCAGATACGCAGTATTTT. Full variable domain (missing parts from reference TRBV11-3 and TRBJ2-3): EAGVVQSPRYKIIEKKQPVAFWCNPISGHNTLYWYLQNLGQGPELLIRYENEEAVDDSQLPKDRFSAERLKGVDSTLKIQPAELGDSAVYLCASSRGLAGPDTQYFGPGTRLTVL.

The V call is TRBV6-2 or TRBV6-3, the J call TRBJ1-2; maybe TRBD1 (5 bases). V was pared by 4 bases and J by 0 bases, with 18 bases between. Germline CDR1 reads MNHEY; CDR2 reads SVGEGT. CDR3 length: 17 amino acids. This chain's CDR3 is CASSFLFDSLTNYGYTF. The CDR3 nucleotides read TGTGCCAGCAGTTTCCTATTCGACAGCTTGACTAACTATGGCTACACCTTC.

The chain combines TRBV6-2 or TRBV6-3 with TRBJ2-1; TRBD2 aligns across 11 bases. The germline gives CDR1 MNHEY, CDR2 SVGEGT. The CDR3 is 16 residues long. The trim removed 4 bases at V and 4 bases at J, leaving 6 bases unmatched. The CDR3 DNA sequence: TGTGCCAGCAGTTTTACTAGCGGGGGCCCTTACAATGAGCAGTTCTTC. It encodes CASSFTSGGPYNEQFF.

This clone was seen only once. Here the CDR3 reads CASSSGASGANVLTF. CDR3 DNA: TGTGCCAGCAGCAGCGGAGCCTCTGGGGCCAACGTCCTGACTTTC. This chain uses TRBV7-3 with TRBJ2-6; D may be TRBD2 (5 bases). Germline CDR1 and CDR2: SGHTA and FQGTGA. The CDR3 sequence is 15 residues long. Trimming took off 5 bases at V and 0 bases at J, with 8 bases between the two ends.

The chain is built from TRBV28 and TRBJ1-3; 8 nucleotides line up with TRBD1. The J segment lost 0 bases and the V segment lost 3 bases, leaving 13 bases of the junction unmatched. The length of the CDR3 is 19 residues. Germline CDR1 reads MDHEN; CDR2 reads SYDVKM. CDR3 residues: CASSFPRRQGRYSGNTIYF. CDR3 nucleotides: TGTGCCAGCAGTTTTCCTCGAAGACAGGGGCGTTACTCTGGAAACACCATATATTTT.

This clone was found a few times. V gene TRBV7-2 combines with J gene TRBJ1-1; weak D call: TRBD1 (5 bases). Germline V gene data show CDR1 as SGHTA and CDR2 as FQGNSA. The CDR3 is 14 residues long. Trimming removed 1 base from V and 4 bases from J, with 10 bases in between. CDR3: CASSLDSGRTEAFF. The CDR3 DNA reads TGTGCCAGCAGCTTAGACTCAGGGCGCACTGAAGCTTTCTTT.

The chain combines TRBV7-2 with TRBJ2-3, with 13 bases fitting TRBD2. Per the germline V gene, CDR1 is SGHTA and CDR2 is FQGNSA. V shed 5 bases, J shed 0 bases, and the junction held 8 bases outside the gene matches. The CDR3 totals 18 residues. The CDR3 DNA follows: TGTGCCAGCAGCCGGACTAGCGGGGGAGGACCTAGCACAGATACGCAGTATTTT. Its translation is CASSRTSGGGPSTDTQYF.

The chain joins TRBV4-3 to TRBJ2-7; D perhaps matches TRBD2 (5 bases). V lost 0 bases, J lost 1 base, and 13 bases lay in between. Germline CDR1 reads LGHNA; CDR2 reads YSLEER. The CDR3 is 16 residues long. CDR3 sequence (DNA): TGCGCCAGCAGCCAAGATCTACGGGGAACGTCCTACGAGCAGTACTTC. Translating gives CASSQDLRGTSYEQYF.

J is TRBJ1-5 and V is TRBV19; TRBD1 is a possible D gene (6 bases). Per the germline V gene, CDR1 is LNHDA and CDR2 is SQIVND (reference sequence). This CDR3 has 15 amino acids. The ends were cut back, 7 bases at V and 4 bases at J, with 17 bases in the middle. Here the CDR3 DNA reads TGTGCCAGTAACCCCCGGGACATTCGAAATCAGCCCCAGCATTTT. This sequence encodes CASNPRDIRNQPQHF. The whole variable domain, filled in from reference TRBV19 and TRBJ1-5, reads DGGITQSPKYLFRKEGQNVTLSCEQNLNHDAMYWYRQDPGQGLRLIYYSQIVNDFQKGDIAEGYSVSREKKESFPLTVTSAQKNPTAFYLCASNPRDIRNQPQHFGDGTRLSIL.

The chain has TRBV7-8 and TRBJ1-1; 9 bases match TRBD1. CDR1 is SGHVS, CDR2 FQNEAQ, per germline. Trimming took 5 bases from V and 3 from J; bases not matched to a gene: 4. This CDR3 is 14 amino acids long. The CDR3 region is CASSPRDRDTEAFF. The CDR3 nucleotides are TGTGCCAGCAGCCCGCGGGACAGGGACACTGAAGCTTTCTTT.

V usage is TRBV14 and J usage is TRBJ1-2, with 7 bases that match TRBD1. The CDR3 is 15 residues long. The germline V gene encodes CDR1 SGHDN and CDR2 FVKESK. Unmatched junction bases numbered 8, after V lost 3 bases and J lost 4 bases. The CDR3 protein is CASSQTWDSPYGYTF. CDR3 DNA: TGTGCCAGCAGCCAGACCTGGGACAGCCCCTATGGCTACACCTTC.

This chain links TRBV30 with TRBJ1-6, with a tentative D call TRBD1 (5 bases). The V and J ends lost 5 bases and 1 base respectively, with 6 bases between them. This CDR3 is built from 13 residues. Germline assignment: CDR1 GTSNPN and CDR2 SVGIG (reference sequence). Here the CDR3 DNA reads TGTGCCTGGCGGGGGTCCTATAATTCACCCCTCCACTTT. This encodes CAWRGSYNSPLHF. Full variable domain (remainder filled in from reference TRBV30 and TRBJ1-6): SQTIHQWPATLVQPVGSPLSLECTVEGTSNPNLYWYRQAAGRGLQLLFYSVGIGQISSEVPQNLSASRPQDRQFILSSKKLLLSDSGFYLCAWRGSYNSPLHFGNGTRLTVT.